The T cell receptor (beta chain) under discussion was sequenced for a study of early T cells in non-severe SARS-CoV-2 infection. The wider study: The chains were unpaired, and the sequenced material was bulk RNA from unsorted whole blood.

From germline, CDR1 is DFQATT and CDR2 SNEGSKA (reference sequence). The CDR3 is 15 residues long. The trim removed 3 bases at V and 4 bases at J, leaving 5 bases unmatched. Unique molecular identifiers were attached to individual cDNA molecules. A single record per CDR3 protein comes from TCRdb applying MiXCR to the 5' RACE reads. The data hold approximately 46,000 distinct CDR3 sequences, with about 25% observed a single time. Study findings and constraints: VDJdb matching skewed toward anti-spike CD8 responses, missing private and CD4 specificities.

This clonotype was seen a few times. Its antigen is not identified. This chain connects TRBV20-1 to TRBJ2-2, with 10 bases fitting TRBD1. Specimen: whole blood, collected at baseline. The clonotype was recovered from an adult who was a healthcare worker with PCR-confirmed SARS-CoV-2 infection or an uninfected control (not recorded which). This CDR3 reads CSASEGQGTTGELFF. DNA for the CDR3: TGCAGTGCTAGCGAGGGACAGGGGACCACCGGGGAGCTGTTTTTT.